This record concerns one T cell receptor beta chain sequence. V lost 4 bases and J lost 4; bases outside the gene matches: 8. The CDR3 contains 15 residues. Germline V gene lookup returns CDR1 LNHDA and CDR2 SQIVND (reference sequence). The record originates from a study of blood T cell repertoires in COVID-19. Study-level information: Samples came from the United States, Italy and Spain, spanning acute and convalescent COVID-19. T cells, B-cell-depleted T cells, or PBMCs provided the cDNA or gDNA that served as material.

In the authors' methods: It was from reference gene primer amplification that nucleated cell counts were estimated. Here immunoSEQ multiplex PCR was the method, and the copy in TCRdb shows in-frame clones only, minus some. The DNA gave D and trimming, while V, J and clone size come from that table. The repertoire has about 120,000 clones, about two thirds of them found once; the top ten carry roughly 0.86%. The TCR comes from a human donor with acute or convalescent COVID-19. The donor label of this sample is uncertain. The genes are TRBV19 and TRBJ1-1; 8 bases line up with TRBD1. The sample comprised peripheral blood. CDR3 sequence: CASSNLDRVSTEAFF. CDR3 coding DNA: TGTGCCAGTAGTAACTTGGACAGGGTAAGCACTGAAGCTTTCTTT.